The TCR beta chain under discussion was sequenced for a study of T cell responses to AZD1222 COVID-19 vaccine. Study-level findings and limits: Spike-specific TCRs gained breadth and depth after people received two AZD1222 doses.

Comment on this clone: Its antigen is undetermined.

Clones were sequenced by immunoSEQ multiplex PCR, and TCRdb holds only the in-frame ones, with some missing. The table has 150,000 to 160,000 clones, 70% to 90% seen once; the top ten hold about 5%. Source: peripheral blood, taken on day 0 of MenACWY control vaccination. The TCR comes from an adult in good health.

Written as DNA, the CDR3 is TGTGCCAGCAGTCACAGGGGTTATGGCTACACCTTC. It is translated as CASSHRGYGYTF. V and J are TRBV6-5 and TRBJ1-2, with 7 bases lining up with TRBD1. The CDR3 runs to 12 residues. Looked up from germline, CDR1 is MNHEY and CDR2 is SVGAGI. The ends lost 5 bases at V and 5 bases at J; junction bases unmatched: 2.